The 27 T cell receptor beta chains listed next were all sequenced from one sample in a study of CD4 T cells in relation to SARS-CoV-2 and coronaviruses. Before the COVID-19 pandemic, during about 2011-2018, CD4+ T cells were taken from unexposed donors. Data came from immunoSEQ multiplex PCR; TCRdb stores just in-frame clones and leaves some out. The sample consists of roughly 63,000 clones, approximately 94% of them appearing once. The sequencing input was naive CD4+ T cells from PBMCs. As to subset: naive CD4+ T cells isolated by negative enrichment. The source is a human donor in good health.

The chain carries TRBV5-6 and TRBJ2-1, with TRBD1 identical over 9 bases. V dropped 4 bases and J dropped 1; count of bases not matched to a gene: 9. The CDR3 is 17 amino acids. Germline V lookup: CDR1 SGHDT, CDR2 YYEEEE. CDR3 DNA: TGTGCCAGCAGCAGCACAGGGGGCTTGAGGTCCTACAATGAGCAGTTCTTC. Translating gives CASSSTGGLRSYNEQFF. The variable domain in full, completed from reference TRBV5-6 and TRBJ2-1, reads DAGVTQSPTHLIKTRGQQVTLRCSPKSGHDTVSWYQQALGQGPQFIFQYYEEEERQRGNFPDRFSGHQFPNYSSELNVNALLLGDSALYLCASSSTGGLRSYNEQFFGPGTRLTVL.

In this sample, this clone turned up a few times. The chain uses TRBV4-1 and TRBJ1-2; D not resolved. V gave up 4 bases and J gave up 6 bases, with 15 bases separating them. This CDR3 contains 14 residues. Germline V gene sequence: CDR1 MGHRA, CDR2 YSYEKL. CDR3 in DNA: TGCGCCAGCAGCCTGGAAGGGTATCGGGATGGCTACACCTTC. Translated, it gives CASSLEGYRDGYTF.

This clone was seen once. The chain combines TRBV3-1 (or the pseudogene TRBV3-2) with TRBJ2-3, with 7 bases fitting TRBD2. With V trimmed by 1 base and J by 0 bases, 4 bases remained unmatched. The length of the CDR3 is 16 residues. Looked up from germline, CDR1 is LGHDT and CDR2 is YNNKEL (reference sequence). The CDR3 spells CASSQASGLSTDTQYF. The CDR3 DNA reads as TGTGCCAGCAGCCAAGCTAGCGGACTTAGCACAGATACGCAGTATTTT.

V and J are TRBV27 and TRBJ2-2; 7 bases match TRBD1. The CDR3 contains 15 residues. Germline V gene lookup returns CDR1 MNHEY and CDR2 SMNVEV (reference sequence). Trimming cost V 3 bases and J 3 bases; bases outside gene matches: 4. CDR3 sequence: CASSLRGQDTGELFF. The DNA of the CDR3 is TGTGCCAGCAGTTTGAGGGGGCAAGACACCGGGGAGCTGTTTTTT.

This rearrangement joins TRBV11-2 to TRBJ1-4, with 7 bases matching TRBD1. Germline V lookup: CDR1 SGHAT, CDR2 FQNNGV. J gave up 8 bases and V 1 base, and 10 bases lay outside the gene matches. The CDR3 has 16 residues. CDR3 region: CASSLVPTGVREKLFF. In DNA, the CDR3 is TGTGCCAGCAGCTTAGTCCCCACAGGGGTCAGAGAAAAACTGTTTTTT.

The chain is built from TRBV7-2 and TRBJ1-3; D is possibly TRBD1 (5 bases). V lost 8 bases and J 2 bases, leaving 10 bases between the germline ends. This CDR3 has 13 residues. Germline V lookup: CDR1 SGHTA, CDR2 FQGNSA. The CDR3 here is CASCDSPGNTIYF. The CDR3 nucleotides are TGTGCCAGCTGCGACAGTCCTGGAAACACCATATATTTT.

CDR3 loop: CASSQGYGSEQPQHF. The CDR3 region has the DNA TGTGCCAGCAGCCAAGGGTATGGGTCGGAACAGCCCCAGCATTTT. The genes are TRBV4-2 and TRBJ1-5; the D is unclear. Between the trimmed V and J ends, which lost 1 base and 7 bases, there was a span of 14 bases. The CDR3 length is 15 residues. From germline, CDR1 is LGHNA and CDR2 YNFKEQ.

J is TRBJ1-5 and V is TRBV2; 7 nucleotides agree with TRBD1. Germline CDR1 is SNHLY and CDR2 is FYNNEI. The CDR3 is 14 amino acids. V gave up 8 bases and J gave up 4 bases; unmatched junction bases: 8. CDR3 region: CASALTGYNQPQHF. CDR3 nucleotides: TGTGCCAGCGCTCTGACAGGGTATAATCAGCCCCAGCATTTT. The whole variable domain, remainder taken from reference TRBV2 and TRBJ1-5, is EPEVTQTPSHQVTQMGQEVILRCVPISNHLYFYWYRQILGQKVEFLVSFYNNEISEKSEIFDDQFSVERPDGSNFTLKIRSTKLEDSAMYFCASALTGYNQPQHFGDGTRLSIL.

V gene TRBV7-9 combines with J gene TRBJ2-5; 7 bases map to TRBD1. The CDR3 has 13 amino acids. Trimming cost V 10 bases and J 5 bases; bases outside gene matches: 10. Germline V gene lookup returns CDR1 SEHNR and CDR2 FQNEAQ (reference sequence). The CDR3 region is CATPKGGGETQYF. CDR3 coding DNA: TGTGCCACGCCGAAAGGGGGCGGGGAGACCCAGTACTTC.

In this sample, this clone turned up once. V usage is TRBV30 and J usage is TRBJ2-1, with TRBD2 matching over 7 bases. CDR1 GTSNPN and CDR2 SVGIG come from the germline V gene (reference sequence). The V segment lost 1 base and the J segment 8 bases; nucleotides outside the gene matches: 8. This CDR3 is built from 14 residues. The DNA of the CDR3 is TGTGCCTGGAGTGCGCCGGGGGGTTGGGATGAGCAGTTCTTC. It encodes CAWSAPGGWDEQFF.

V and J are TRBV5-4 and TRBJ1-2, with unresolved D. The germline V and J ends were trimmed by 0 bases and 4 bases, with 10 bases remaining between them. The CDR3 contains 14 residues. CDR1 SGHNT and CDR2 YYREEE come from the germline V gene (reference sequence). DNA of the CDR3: TGTGCCAGCAGCTTGGATCCACCCATCTATGGCTACACCTTC. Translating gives CASSLDPPIYGYTF.

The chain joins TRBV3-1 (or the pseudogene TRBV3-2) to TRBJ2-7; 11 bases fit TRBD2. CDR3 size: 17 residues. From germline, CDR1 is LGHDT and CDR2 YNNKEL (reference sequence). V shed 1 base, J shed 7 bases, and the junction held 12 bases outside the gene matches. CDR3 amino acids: CASSQGTLAGAFEEQYF. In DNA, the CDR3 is TGTGCCAGCAGCCAAGGCACACTAGCGGGAGCCTTTGAGGAGCAGTACTTC.

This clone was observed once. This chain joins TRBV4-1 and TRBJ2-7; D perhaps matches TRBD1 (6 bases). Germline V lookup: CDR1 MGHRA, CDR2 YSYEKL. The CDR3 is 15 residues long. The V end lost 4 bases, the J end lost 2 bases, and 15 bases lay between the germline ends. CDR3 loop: CASSRGQKSTYEQYF. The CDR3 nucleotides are TGCGCCAGCAGCCGCGGACAGAAGTCAACCTACGAGCAGTACTTC.

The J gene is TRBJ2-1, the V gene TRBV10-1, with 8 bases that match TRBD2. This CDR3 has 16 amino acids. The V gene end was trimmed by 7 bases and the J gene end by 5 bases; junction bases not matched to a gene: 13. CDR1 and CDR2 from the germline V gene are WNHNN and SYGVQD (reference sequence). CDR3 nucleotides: TGCGCCAGCAACGGGGGGGGTACGGGGGCAGACAATGAGCAGTTCTTC. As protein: CASNGGGTGADNEQFF.

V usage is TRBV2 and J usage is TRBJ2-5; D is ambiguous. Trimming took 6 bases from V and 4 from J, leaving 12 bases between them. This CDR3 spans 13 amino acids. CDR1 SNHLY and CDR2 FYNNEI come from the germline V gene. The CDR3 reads CASSPGPAETQYF. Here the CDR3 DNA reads TGTGCCAGCAGCCCCGGGCCAGCAGAGACCCAGTACTTC.

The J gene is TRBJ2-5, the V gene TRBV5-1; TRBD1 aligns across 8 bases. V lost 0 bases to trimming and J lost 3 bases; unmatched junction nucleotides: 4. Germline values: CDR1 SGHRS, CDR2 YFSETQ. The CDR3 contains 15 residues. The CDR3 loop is CASSLDTGGKETQYF. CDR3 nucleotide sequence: TGCGCCAGCAGCTTGGACACAGGGGGTAAAGAGACCCAGTACTTC.

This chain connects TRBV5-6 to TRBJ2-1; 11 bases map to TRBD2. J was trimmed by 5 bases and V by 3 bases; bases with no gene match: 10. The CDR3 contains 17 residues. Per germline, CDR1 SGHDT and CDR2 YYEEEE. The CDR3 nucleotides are TGTGCCAGCAGCTCACGGCCGGGACTAGCGGTAGACAATGAGCAGTTCTTC. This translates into CASSSRPGLAVDNEQFF.

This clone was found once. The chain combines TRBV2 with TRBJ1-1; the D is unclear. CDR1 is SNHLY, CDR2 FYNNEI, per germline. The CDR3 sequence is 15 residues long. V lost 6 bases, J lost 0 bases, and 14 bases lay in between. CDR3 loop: CASSAGLRMNTEAFF. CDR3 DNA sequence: TGTGCCAGCAGCGCGGGTCTCCGGATGAACACTGAAGCTTTCTTT. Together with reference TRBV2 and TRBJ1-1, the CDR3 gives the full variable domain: EPEVTQTPSHQVTQMGQEVILRCVPISNHLYFYWYRQILGQKVEFLVSFYNNEISEKSEIFDDQFSVERPDGSNFTLKIRSTKLEDSAMYFCASSAGLRMNTEAFFGQGTRLTVV.

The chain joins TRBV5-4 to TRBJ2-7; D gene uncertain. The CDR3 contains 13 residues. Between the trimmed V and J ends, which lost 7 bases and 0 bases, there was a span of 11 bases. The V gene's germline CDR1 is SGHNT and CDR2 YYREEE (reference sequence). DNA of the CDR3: TGTGCCAGCTATGACTCCAACTCCTACGAGCAGTACTTC. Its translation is CASYDSNSYEQYF.

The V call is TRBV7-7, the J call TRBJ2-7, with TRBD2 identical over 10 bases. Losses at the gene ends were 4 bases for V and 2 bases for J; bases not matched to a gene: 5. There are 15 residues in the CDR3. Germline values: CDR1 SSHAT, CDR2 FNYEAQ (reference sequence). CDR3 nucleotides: TGTGCCAGCAGCTGTAAGACTAGCGGGCCCTACGAGCAGTACTTC. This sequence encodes CASSCKTSGPYEQYF. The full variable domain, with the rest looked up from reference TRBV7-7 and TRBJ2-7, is GAGVSQSPRYKVTKRGQDVTLRCDPISSHATLYWYQQALGQGPEFLTYFNYEAQPDKSGLPSDRFSAERPEGSISTLTIQRTEQRDSAMYRCASSCKTSGPYEQYFGPGTRLTVT.

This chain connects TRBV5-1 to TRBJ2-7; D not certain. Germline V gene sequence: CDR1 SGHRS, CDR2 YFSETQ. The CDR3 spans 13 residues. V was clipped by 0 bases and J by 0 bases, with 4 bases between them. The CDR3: CASSLEVSYEQYF. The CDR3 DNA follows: TGCGCCAGCAGCTTGGAAGTCTCCTACGAGCAGTACTTC.

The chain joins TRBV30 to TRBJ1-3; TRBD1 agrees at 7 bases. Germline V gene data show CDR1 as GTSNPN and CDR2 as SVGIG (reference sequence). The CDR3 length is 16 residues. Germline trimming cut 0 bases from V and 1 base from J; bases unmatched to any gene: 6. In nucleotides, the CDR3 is TGTGCCTGGAGTGTAGGGGGACAGATTTCTGGAAACACCATATATTTT. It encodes CAWSVGGQISGNTIYF.

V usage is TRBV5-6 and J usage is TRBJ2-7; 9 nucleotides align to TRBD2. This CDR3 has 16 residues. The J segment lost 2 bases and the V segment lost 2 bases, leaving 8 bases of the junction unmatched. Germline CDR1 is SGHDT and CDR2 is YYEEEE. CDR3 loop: CASSFPWASGTYEQYF. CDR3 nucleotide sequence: TGTGCCAGCAGCTTCCCCTGGGCTAGCGGGACCTACGAGCAGTACTTC.

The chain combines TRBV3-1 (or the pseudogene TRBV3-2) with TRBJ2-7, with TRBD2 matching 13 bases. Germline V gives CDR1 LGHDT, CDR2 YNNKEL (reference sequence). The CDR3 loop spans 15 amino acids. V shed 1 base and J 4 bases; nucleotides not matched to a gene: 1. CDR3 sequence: CASSQGTSGSYEQYF. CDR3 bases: TGTGCCAGCAGCCAAGGGACTAGCGGGAGTTACGAGCAGTACTTC.

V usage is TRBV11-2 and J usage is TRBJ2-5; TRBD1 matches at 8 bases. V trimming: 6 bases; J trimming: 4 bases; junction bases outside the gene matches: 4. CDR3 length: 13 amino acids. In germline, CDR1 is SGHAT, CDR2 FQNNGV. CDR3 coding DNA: TGTGCCAGCAGAGTCGGACAGGGAGAGACCCAGTACTTC. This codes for CASRVGQGETQYF.

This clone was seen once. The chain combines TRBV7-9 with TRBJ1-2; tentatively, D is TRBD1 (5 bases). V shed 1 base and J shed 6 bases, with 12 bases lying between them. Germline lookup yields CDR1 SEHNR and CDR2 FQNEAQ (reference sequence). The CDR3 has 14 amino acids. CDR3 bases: TGTGCCAGCAGCTTAGGTTCCGGGACCCATGGCTACACCTTC. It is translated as CASSLGSGTHGYTF.

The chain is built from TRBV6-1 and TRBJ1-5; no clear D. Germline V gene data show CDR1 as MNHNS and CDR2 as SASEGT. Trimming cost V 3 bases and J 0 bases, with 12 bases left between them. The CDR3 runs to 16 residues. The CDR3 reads CASSEEDGYSNQPQHF. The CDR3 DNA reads TGTGCCAGCAGTGAGGAGGATGGCTATAGCAATCAGCCCCAGCATTTT.